This T cell receptor beta chain was sequenced for a study of regulatory T cells in long-lasting Graves disease. For this clonotype: Its specificity is not known.

This CDR3 has 16 amino acids. CDR1 and CDR2 (germline): LNHDA, SQIVND (reference sequence). V gave up 3 bases and J gave up 5 bases; unmatched junction bases: 12. CDR3 regions were amplified by Arm-PCR using iRepertoire HTBI primers to build TCR beta libraries. TCRdb recomputed calls from the multiplex PCR reads with MiXCR, one row per CDR3 protein. The sample yields approximately 290,000 distinct CDR3 sequences, around 23% seen once. Time point indicated: persistent/refractory GD, antithyroid drugs over 5 years with positive TRAb. Extracted RNA from PBMCs served as the source of the TCR library. Study conclusions and caveats: Shared public clonotypes totalled about 2,700 in persistent patients, compared with 966 in new patients. Repertoires from persistent disease leaned toward TRBV28, TRBJ1-2 and TRBJ2-5.

This chain uses TRBV19 with TRBJ1-1; TRBD1 aligns across 7 bases. This TCR was recovered from a female donor with Graves disease. The sequences come from peripheral blood mononuclear cells (PBMCs), collected when the disease was refractory, from a patient treated with antithyroid drugs. The CDR3 loop is CASSMIPGQAGTEAFF. In DNA, the CDR3 is TGTGCCAGTAGTATGATACCCGGACAGGCTGGGACTGAAGCTTTCTTT.